This TCR beta chain was recovered during a study of T-cell memory formation after mild COVID-19. TCRdb called the 5' RACE reads again in MiXCR, with one record for every CDR3 protein. In the table there are around 27,000 distinct CDR3 sequences, just under 7.5% of which are singletons. This clonotype was observed many times. Germline CDR1 SGDLS, CDR2 YYNGEE. The CDR3 loop spans 16 amino acids. J lost 4 bases, V lost 0 bases, and 2 bases had no gene match. This receptor was identified in an adult woman who had mild COVID-19 (a few samples of this study predate the infection). Cell type and time point are not known. This rearrangement joins TRBV9 to TRBJ2-1, with 12 bases matching TRBD2. The sequencing input was PBMCs or a T cell subset sorted from them (not recorded which). This chain's CDR3 is CASSVGLAGGYNEQFF. DNA of the CDR3: TGTGCCAGCAGCGTAGGGCTAGCGGGAGGGTACAATGAGCAGTTCTTC.